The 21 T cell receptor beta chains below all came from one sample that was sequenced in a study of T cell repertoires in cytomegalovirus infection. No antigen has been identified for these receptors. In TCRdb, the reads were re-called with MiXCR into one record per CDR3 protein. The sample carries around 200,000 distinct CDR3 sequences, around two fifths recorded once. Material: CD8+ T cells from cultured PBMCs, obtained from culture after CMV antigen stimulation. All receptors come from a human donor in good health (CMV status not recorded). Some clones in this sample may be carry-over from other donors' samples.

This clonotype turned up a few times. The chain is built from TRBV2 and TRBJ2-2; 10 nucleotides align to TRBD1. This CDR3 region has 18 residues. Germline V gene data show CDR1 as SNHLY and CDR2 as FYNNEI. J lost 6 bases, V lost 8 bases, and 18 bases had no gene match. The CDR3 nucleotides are TGTGCCAGCGTTAGCGGAGGGGACAGGGGAAGAACTCCCGGGGAGCTGTTTTTT. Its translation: CASVSGGDRGRTPGELFF.

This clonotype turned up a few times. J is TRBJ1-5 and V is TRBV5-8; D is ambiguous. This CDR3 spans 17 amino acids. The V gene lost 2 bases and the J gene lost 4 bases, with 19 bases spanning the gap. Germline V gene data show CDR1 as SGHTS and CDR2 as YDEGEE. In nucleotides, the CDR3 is TGTGCCAGCAGCTTAAGGCGAGCTGGGAGGTGGAATCAGCCCCAGCATTTT. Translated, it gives CASSLRRAGRWNQPQHF.

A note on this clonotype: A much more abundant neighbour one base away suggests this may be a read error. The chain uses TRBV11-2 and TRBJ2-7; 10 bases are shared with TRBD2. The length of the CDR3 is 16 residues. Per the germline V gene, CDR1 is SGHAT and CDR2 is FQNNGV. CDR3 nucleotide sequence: TGTGACAGCAGCTTACCACTAGCGGGGCCTGCCTACGAGCAGTACTTC. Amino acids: CDSSLPLAGPAYEQYF.

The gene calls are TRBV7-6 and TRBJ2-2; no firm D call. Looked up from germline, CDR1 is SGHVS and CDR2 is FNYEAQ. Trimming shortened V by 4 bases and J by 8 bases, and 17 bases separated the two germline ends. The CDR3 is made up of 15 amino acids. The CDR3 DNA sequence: TGTGCCAGCAGCTCACGAAGCGAAGAGACGGGGGAGCTGTTTTTT. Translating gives CASSSRSEETGELFF.

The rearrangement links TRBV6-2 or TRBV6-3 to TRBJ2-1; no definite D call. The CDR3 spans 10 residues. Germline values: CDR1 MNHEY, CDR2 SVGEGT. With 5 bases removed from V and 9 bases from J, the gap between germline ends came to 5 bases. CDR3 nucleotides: TGTGCCAGCAGTGCTGGTGAGCAGTTCTTC. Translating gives CASSAGEQFF.

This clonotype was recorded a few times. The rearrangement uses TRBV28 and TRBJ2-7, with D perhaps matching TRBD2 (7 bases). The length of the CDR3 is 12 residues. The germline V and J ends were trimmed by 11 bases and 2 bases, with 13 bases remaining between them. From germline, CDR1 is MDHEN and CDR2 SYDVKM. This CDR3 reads CASGEGAYEQYF. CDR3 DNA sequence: TGTGCCTCCGGGGAGGGGGCCTACGAGCAGTACTTC. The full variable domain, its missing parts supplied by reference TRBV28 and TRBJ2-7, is DVKVTQSSRYLVKRTGEKVFLECVQDMDHENMFWYRQDPGLGLRLIYFSYDVKMKEKGDIPEGYSVSREKKERFSLILESASTNQTSMYLCASGEGAYEQYFGPGTRLTVT.

In nucleotides, the CDR3 is TGTGCCAGCAGCTCAGGGGAATCCGGGGAGCTGTTTTTT. Residues: CASSSGESGELFF. The V gene is TRBV7-9, the J gene TRBJ2-2, with D perhaps TRBD1 (6 bases). Looked up from germline, CDR1 is SEHNR and CDR2 is FQNEAQ (reference sequence). The CDR3 contains 13 residues. Trimming pared 4 bases from V and 6 bases from J, leaving 9 bases between.

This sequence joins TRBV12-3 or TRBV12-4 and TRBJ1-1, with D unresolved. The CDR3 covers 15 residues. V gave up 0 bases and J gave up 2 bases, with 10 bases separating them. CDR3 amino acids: CASSLAIRDNTEAFF. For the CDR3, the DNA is TGTGCCAGCAGTTTAGCGATAAGGGATAACACTGAAGCTTTCTTT.

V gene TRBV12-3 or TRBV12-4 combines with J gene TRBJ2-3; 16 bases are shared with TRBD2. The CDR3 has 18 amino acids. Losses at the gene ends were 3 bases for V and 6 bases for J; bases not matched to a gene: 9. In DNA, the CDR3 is TGTGCCAGCAGTTTGGGACTAGCGGGAGGGCCTGGTAGTGATACGCAGTATTTT. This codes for CASSLGLAGGPGSDTQYF.

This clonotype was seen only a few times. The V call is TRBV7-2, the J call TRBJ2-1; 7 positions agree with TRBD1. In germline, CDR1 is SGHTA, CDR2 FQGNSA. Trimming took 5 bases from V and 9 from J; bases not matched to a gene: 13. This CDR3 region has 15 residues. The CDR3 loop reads CASSPRDSQRREQFF. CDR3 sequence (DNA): TGTGCCAGCAGCCCGAGGGACAGCCAGCGACGTGAGCAGTTCTTC.

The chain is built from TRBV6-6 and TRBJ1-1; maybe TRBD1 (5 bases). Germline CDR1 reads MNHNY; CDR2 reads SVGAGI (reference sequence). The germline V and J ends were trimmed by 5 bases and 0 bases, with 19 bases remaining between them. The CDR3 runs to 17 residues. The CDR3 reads CASSPPRDHQVNTEAFF. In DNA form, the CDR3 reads TGTGCCAGCAGTCCCCCCCGGGACCATCAGGTGAACACTGAAGCTTTCTTT.

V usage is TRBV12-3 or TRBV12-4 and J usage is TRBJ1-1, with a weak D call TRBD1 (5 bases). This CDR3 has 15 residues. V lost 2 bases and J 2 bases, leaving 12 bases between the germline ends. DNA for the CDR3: TGTGCCAGCAGTTTAAGCGCCAGGGAAAACACTGAAGCTTTCTTT. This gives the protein CASSLSARENTEAFF.

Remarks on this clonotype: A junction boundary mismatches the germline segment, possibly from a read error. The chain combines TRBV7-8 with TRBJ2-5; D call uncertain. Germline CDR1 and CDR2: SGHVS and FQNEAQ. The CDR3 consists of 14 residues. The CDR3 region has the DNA TGTGCAAGCAGCCCCCTGACGACACAAGAGACCCAGTACTTC. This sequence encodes CASSPLTTQETQYF.

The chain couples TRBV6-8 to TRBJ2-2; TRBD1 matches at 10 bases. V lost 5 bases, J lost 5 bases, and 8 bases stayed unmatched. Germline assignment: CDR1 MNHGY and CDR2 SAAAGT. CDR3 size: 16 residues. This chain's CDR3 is CASSAPRTGGTGELFF. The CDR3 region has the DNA TGTGCCAGCAGTGCCCCCCGGACAGGGGGGACCGGGGAGCTGTTTTTT.

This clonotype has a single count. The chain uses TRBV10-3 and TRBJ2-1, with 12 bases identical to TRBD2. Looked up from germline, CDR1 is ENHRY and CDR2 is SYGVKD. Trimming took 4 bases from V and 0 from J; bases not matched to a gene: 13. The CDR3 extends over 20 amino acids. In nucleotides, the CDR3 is TGTGCCATCAGTGGGGGAAGGGGGACTAGCGGGTTGAGCTCCTACAATGAGCAGTTCTTC. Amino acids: CAISGGRGTSGLSSYNEQFF.

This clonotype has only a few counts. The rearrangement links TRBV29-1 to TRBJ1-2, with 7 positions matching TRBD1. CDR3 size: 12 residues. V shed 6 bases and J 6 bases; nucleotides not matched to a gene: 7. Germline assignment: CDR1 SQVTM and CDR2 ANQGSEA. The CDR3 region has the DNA TGCAGCGTACCGACAGGGTGGAATGGCTACACCTTC. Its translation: CSVPTGWNGYTF.

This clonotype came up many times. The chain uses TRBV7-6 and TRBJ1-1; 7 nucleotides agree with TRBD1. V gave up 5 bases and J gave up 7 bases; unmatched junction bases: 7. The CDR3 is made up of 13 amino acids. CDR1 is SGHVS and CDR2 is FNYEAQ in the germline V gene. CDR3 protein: CASSPGRGDEAFF. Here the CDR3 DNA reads TGTGCCAGCAGCCCCGGCAGGGGGGATGAAGCTTTCTTT. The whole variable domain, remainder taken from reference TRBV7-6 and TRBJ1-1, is GAGVSQSPRYKVTKRGQDVALRCDPISGHVSLYWYRQALGQGPEFLTYFNYEAQQDKSGLPNDRFSAERPEGSISTLTIQRTEQRDSAMYRCASSPGRGDEAFFGQGTRLTVV.

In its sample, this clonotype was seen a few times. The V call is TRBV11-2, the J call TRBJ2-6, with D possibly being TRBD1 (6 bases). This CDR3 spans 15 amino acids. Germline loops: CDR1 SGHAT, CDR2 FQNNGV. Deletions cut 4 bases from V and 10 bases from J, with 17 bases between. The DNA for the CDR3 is TGTGCCAGCAGCTACAGGGTAGAGGGTCTTAACGTCCTGACTTTC. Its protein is CASSYRVEGLNVLTF.

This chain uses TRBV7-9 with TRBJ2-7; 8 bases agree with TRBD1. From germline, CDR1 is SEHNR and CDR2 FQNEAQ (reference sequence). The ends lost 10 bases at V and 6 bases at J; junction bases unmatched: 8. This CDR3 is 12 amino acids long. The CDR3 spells CAIGTGLLEQYF. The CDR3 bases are TGTGCCATAGGGACAGGCCTACTCGAGCAGTACTTC.

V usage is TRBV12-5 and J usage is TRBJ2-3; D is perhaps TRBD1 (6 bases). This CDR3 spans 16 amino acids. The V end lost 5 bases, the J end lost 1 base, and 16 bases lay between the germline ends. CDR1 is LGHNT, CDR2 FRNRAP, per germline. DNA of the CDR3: TGTGCTAGTGGTAGTGACCAGGGGTTCGGCACAGATACGCAGTATTTT. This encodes CASGSDQGFGTDTQYF.

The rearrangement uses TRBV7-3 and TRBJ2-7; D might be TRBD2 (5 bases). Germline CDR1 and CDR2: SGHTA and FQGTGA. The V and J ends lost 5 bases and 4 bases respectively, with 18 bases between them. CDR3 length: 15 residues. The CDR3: CASSPSPGERYEQYF. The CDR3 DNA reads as TGTGCCAGCAGCCCCTCCCCCGGGGAAAGGTACGAGCAGTACTTC.